Listed below are T cell receptor beta chains from one sample, sequenced in a study of T cell repertoires in cytomegalovirus infection. These receptors' antigens are unknown. Using its own MiXCR run on the reads, TCRdb lists one record per CDR3 protein. Among some 130,000 distinct CDR3 sequences listed, 20% to 30% were seen once. Sequencing was done on a sample of PBMCs, sequenced either directly or after in vitro stimulation (not recorded which). These receptor sequences come from a human donor in good health (CMV status not recorded). Some clones in this sample may be carry-over from other donors' samples. Both conserved end residues are part of each CDR3. Each record gives: V gene, clone size, D gene, J gene, CDR3 DNA, CDR3 protein. The D gene is left open where the match is weak. Where a row states a size, it is once, few, many or the class of an expanded clone; other rows omit it.

TRBV7-8	few	-	TRBJ1-3	TGTGCCAGCAGCCCGAGTGGGGATGGAAACACCATATATTTT	CASSPSGDGNTIYF
TRBV12-3/TRBV12-4	few	TRBD2	TRBJ2-1	TGTGCCAGCAGTTTACGGCTAGCGGAATACAATGAGCAGTTCTTC	CASSLRLAEYNEQFF
TRBV7-2	-	-	TRBJ2-4	TGTGCCAGCAGCCAGGACAGTCCCCTACAAGGAAACATTCAGTACTTC	CASSQDSPLQGNIQYF
TRBV5-8	-	-	TRBJ2-3	TGTGCCAGCAGCTTTACCGTCGGTAGGGGTGGCGATACGCAGTATTTT	CASSFTVGRGGDTQYF
TRBV11-3	-	-	TRBJ2-1	TGTGCCAGCAGCTTGAGAGGGGTCAATGAGCAGTTCTTC	CASSLRGVNEQFF
TRBV7-2	many	-	TRBJ1-6	TGTGCCAGCAGCTTACGGGTCTATAATTCACCCCTCCACTTT	CASSLRVYNSPLHF
TRBV11-2	-	-	TRBJ2-1	TGTGCCAGCAGCTTAGATCTGGGGGGGCTACCCTACAATGAGCAGTTCTTC	CASSLDLGGLPYNEQFF
TRBV7-8	many	TRBD1	TRBJ2-5	TGTGCCAGCAGCTTTTTGGCTGGACAGGGGATGGGGGAGACCCAGTACTTC	CASSFLAGQGMGETQYF
TRBV7-2	many	-	TRBJ2-3	TGTGCCAGCAGCTTAGCCTCGCGGGACCCTATGGATAATACGCAGTATTTT	CASSLASRDPMDNTQYF
TRBV7-2	many	TRBD1	TRBJ1-2	TGTGCCAGCAGCTTAGCATCAGGGGGTGGCTACACCTTC	CASSLASGGGYTF
TRBV19	-	TRBD2	TRBJ2-1	TGTGCCAGTAGTATAGAGGCCGGGAGACTAGCGGGAGGGGATGAGCAGTTCTTC	CASSIEAGRLAGGDEQFF
TRBV19	-	-	TRBJ1-3	TGTGCCAGTAGTATCCGAGGGCCTGGAAACACCATATATTTT	CASSIRGPGNTIYF
TRBV11-3	-	-	TRBJ2-1	TGTGCCAGCAGCTTCCGACTTGGCAATGAGCAGTTCTTC	CASSFRLGNEQFF
TRBV25-1	-	TRBD2	TRBJ2-1	TGTGCCAGCAGTGAAGCGGGAGGGTACAATGAGCAGTTCTTC	CASSEAGGYNEQFF
TRBV4-1	-	TRBD2	TRBJ2-1	TGCGCCAGCAGCCAAGGTCTAGCGGGAGCTTTATGGCAGTTCTTC	CASSQGLAGALWQFF
TRBV6-1	few	TRBD2	TRBJ2-3	TGTGCCAGCTGGGCGGGAGGGCGAGCAGATACGCAGTATTTT	CASWAGGRADTQYF
TRBV5-4	-	TRBD2	TRBJ2-1	TGTGCCAGCAGCTTGGTCGGGAGGATCTACAATGAGCAGTTCTTC	CASSLVGRIYNEQFF
TRBV7-8	few	-	TRBJ1-2	TGTGCCAGCAGCTTGTCAAAGGGGGGGGCGGATTCGGACTATGGCTACACCTTC	CASSLSKGGADSDYGYTF
TRBV7-8	-	TRBD1	TRBJ2-7	TGTGCCAGCAGCTGGGACAGGGCCTACGAGCAGTACTTC	CASSWDRAYEQYF
TRBV2	-	-	TRBJ2-1	TGTGCCAGCAGTGAACTTGGTGGGTTTACCTACAATGAGCAGTTCTTC	CASSELGGFTYNEQFF
TRBV7-8	-	TRBD2	TRBJ2-2	TGTGCCAGCAGCTTAGGCGCGGGAGTAGGTGCCGGGGAGCTGTTTTTT	CASSLGAGVGAGELFF
TRBV6-8	-	-	TRBJ2-3	TGTGCCAGCAGTCTGGGGCCGTCCGTGAGCGATACGCAGTATTTT	CASSLGPSVSDTQYF
TRBV13	-	-	TRBJ2-3	TGTGCCAGCAGCTTAGGCCGGGTAACAGATACGCAGTATTTT	CASSLGRVTDTQYF
TRBV11-3	many	-	TRBJ2-3	TGTGCCAGCAGCAAAGCCCTTTTGAGGGAGAGCACAGATACGCAGTATTTT	CASSKALLRESTDTQYF
TRBV6-5	few	-	TRBJ1-2	TGTGCCAGCAGTTACTTTAGAACCAGCTATGGCTACACCTTC	CASSYFRTSYGYTF
TRBV28	many	-	TRBJ2-7	TGTGCCAGCAGTTTGTTGATAGGGGGAGCGGCCTTGAGCTCCTACGAGCAGTACTTC	CASSLLIGGAALSSYEQYF
TRBV29-1	-	-	TRBJ2-2	TGCAGCGTCGGACAGAGTTCCGGGGAGCTGTTTTTT	CSVGQSSGELFF
TRBV4-1	-	TRBD2	TRBJ2-2	TGCGCCAGCAGTCAGCGGGAAGACACCGGGGAGCTGTTTTTT	CASSQREDTGELFF
TRBV27	-	-	TRBJ1-1	TGTGCCAGCAGCCGAATCCCCCTAGGGGAGAACACTGAAGCTTTCTTT	CASSRIPLGENTEAFF
TRBV27	few	-	TRBJ1-6	TGTGCCAGCAGTTACCGGGACTTTTCACCCCTCCACTTT	CASSYRDFSPLHF
TRBV27	few	TRBD2	TRBJ2-1	TGTGCCAGCAATTCTCGGGGGGGAGGTGAGCAGTTCTTC	CASNSRGGGEQFF
TRBV7-6	few	-	TRBJ2-5	TGTGCCAGCAGCGGAGCGCGCGAGACCCAGTACTTC	CASSGARETQYF
TRBV4-1	many	-	TRBJ1-2	TGCGCCAGCAGCCAAGGGTCTGTCCTGCCATTCTATGGCTACACCTTC	CASSQGSVLPFYGYTF
TRBV7-2	many	TRBD2	TRBJ2-1	TGTGCCAGCAGCGTCCGAGGACTAGCGGGAGTCAGTTCCTACAATGAGCAGTTCTTC	CASSVRGLAGVSSYNEQFF
TRBV19	-	-	TRBJ2-7	TGTGCCAGTAGTGCTAGGGGTGGTGGCACCTACGAGCAGTACTTC	CASSARGGGTYEQYF
TRBV7-2	many	TRBD1	TRBJ1-5	TGTGCCAGCAGCCCGGGCGGACAGGGTAGGCAGCCCCAGCATTTT	CASSPGGQGRQPQHF
TRBV15	few	-	TRBJ1-1	TGTGCCACCAGCAGACTTCTCACTGAAGCTTTCTTT	CATSRLLTEAFF
TRBV28	few	-	TRBJ1-6	TGTGCCAGCAGTTTATTAGACAGAGAAGATTCACCCCTCCACTTT	CASSLLDREDSPLHF
TRBV5-1	few	-	TRBJ1-4	TGCGCCAGCAGCAGAACTCAAGCAACTAATGAAAAACTGTTTTTT	CASSRTQATNEKLFF
TRBV29-1	-	-	TRBJ1-1	TGCAGCGTTGAAGCCGGCATTGAAGCTTTCTTT	CSVEAGIEAFF
TRBV7-2	many	-	TRBJ2-5	TGTGCCAGCAGCTTAGCGGTCCGGGAGACCCAGTACTTC	CASSLAVRETQYF
TRBV25-1	few	-	TRBJ2-5	TGTGCCAGCAGTGAATCTTTAGAGACCCAGTACTTC	CASSESLETQYF
TRBV19	few	-	TRBJ2-5	TGTGCCAGTAGTATGTCTGATCAAGAGACCCAGTACTTC	CASSMSDQETQYF
TRBV5-5	-	TRBD2	TRBJ2-5	TGTGCCAGCAGCTCTTTGCGGGGGGCCGAGACCCAGTACTTC	CASSSLRGAETQYF